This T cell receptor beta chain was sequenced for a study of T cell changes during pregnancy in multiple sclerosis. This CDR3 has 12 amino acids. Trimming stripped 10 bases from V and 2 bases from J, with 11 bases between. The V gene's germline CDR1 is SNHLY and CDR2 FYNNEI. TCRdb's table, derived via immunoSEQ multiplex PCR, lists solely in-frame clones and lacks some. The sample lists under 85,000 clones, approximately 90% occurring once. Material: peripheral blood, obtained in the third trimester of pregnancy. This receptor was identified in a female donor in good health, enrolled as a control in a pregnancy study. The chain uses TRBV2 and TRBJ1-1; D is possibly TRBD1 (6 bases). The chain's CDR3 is CATYRVNTEAFF. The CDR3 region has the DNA TGTGCCACCTACAGGGTTAACACTGAAGCTTTCTTT.